The T cell receptor (beta chain) described here comes from a study of shared clonotypes between healthy human individuals. Germline V gene lookup returns CDR1 SGHAT and CDR2 FQNNGV. V gave up 1 base and J gave up 5 bases; unmatched junction bases: 8. The CDR3 covers 16 residues. CD45RO-negative CD8 cells positively selected for CCR7 made up the naive population, which excluded terminally differentiated effector memory CD45RA+ cells. A note on this clone: Antigen specificity is unknown.

Study-wide findings and caveats: When naive CD4 clonotypes were compared across a few donors, approximately 4.9% were shared. With few donors, the genetic and exposure-history diversity represented was limited. Against clonotypes common to all four donors, non-shared ones had lower generation probabilities.

Here immunoSEQ multiplex PCR was the method, and the copy in TCRdb shows in-frame clones only, minus some. The data contain millions of clones, 93% of them singletons. This sequence was found in a man aged 18 to 29 in good health. Some clones in this sample may be carry-over from other donors' samples. The sequenced material came from naive CD8+ T cells from PBMCs. The V call is TRBV11-2, the J call TRBJ2-1, with 7 bases aligning to TRBD2. The CDR3 nucleotides read TGTGCCAGCAGCTTAGCCGGGCTAGCGGCGGACAATGAGCAGTTCTTC. It translates to CASSLAGLAADNEQFF.